Listed below are T cell receptor beta chains from one sample, sequenced in a study of identical twins. TCRdb redid the calling of the 5' RACE reads with MiXCR, one entry per CDR3 protein. The sample gives 640,000 or so distinct CDR3 sequences, 5.5% to 6.5% of which show up once; roughly 1.8% is in the top ten. Sequenced input: naive T cells sorted from blood. These receptors were obtained from a young man in good health. The CDR3 runs from the conserved cysteine through the conserved F or W. Each record gives: clone size, D gene, J gene, CDR3 length, V gene, CDR3 protein, CDR3 DNA. The D gene is left open where the match is weak. For some rows the clone size is stated as once, few or many, or as a class when expanded; others skip it.

abundance: many
d_gene: TRBD2
j_gene: TRBJ2-1
len: 14
v_gene: TRBV20-1
CDR3aa: CSARSGLGYNEQFF
CDR3nt: TGCAGTGCTAGATCGGGACTAGGATACAATGAGCAGTTCTTC

abundance: many
d_gene: .
j_gene: TRBJ2-7
len: 14
v_gene: TRBV28
CDR3aa: CASLKLTGFNEQYF
CDR3nt: TGTGCCAGCCTAAAACTAACAGGGTTCAACGAGCAGTACTTC

abundance: .
d_gene: TRBD1
j_gene: TRBJ2-2
len: 14
v_gene: TRBV12-3/TRBV12-4
CDR3aa: CASSQGQGTGELFF
CDR3nt: TGTGCCAGCAGTCAAGGACAGGGCACCGGGGAGCTGTTTTTT

abundance: .
d_gene: .
j_gene: TRBJ2-3
len: 13
v_gene: TRBV18
CDR3aa: CASSPPLPDTQYF
CDR3nt: TGTGCCAGCTCACCACCCCTCCCTGATACGCAGTATTTT

abundance: many
d_gene: .
j_gene: TRBJ2-5
len: 14
v_gene: TRBV4-3
CDR3aa: CASSQETRGETQYF
CDR3nt: TGCGCCAGCAGCCAAGAAACACGAGGAGAGACCCAGTACTTC

abundance: .
d_gene: TRBD2
j_gene: TRBJ2-1
len: 18
v_gene: TRBV11-1
CDR3aa: CASTDAGTSGRVRNEQFF
CDR3nt: TGTGCCAGCACCGACGCCGGGACTAGCGGGAGAGTTAGAAATGAGCAGTTCTTC

abundance: many
d_gene: .
j_gene: TRBJ2-1
len: 15
v_gene: TRBV12-3/TRBV12-4
CDR3aa: CASSLGPAVYNEQFF
CDR3nt: TGTGCCAGCAGCTTAGGACCGGCGGTGTACAATGAGCAGTTCTTC

abundance: many
d_gene: .
j_gene: TRBJ2-1
len: 14
v_gene: TRBV7-2
CDR3aa: CASSPLGLIHEQFF
CDR3nt: TGTGCCAGCAGCCCACTTGGGCTGATCCATGAGCAGTTCTTC

abundance: many
d_gene: .
j_gene: TRBJ1-1
len: 14
v_gene: TRBV5-1
CDR3aa: CASSLGQSDTEAFF
CDR3nt: TGCGCCAGCAGCTTGGGACAGTCGGACACTGAAGCTTTCTTT

abundance: many
d_gene: .
j_gene: TRBJ2-7
len: 14
v_gene: TRBV12-3/TRBV12-4
CDR3aa: CASSFLGVAYEQYF
CDR3nt: TGTGCCAGCAGTTTTCTAGGGGTGGCCTACGAGCAGTACTTC

abundance: few
d_gene: .
j_gene: TRBJ2-1
len: 14
v_gene: TRBV3-1
CDR3aa: CASSSISRYNEQFF
CDR3nt: TGTGCCAGCAGCTCTATTAGCCGCTACAATGAGCAGTTCTTC

abundance: few
d_gene: .
j_gene: TRBJ2-5
len: 16
v_gene: TRBV10-3
CDR3aa: CAISESPGMGKETQYF
CDR3nt: TGTGCCATCAGTGAGTCGCCAGGTATGGGGAAGGAGACCCAGTACTTC

abundance: many
d_gene: .
j_gene: TRBJ2-5
len: 17
v_gene: TRBV12-3/TRBV12-4
CDR3aa: CASSPPKRKRGQETQYF
CDR3nt: TGTGCCAGCAGTCCCCCCAAGCGGAAGAGGGGCCAAGAGACCCAGTACTTC

abundance: many
d_gene: TRBD2
j_gene: TRBJ2-5
len: 13
v_gene: TRBV20-1
CDR3aa: CSARLAGDETQYF
CDR3nt: TGCAGTGCTAGACTAGCGGGAGATGAGACCCAGTACTTC

abundance: .
d_gene: .
j_gene: TRBJ2-5
len: 14
v_gene: TRBV19
CDR3aa: CASSISGVEETQYF
CDR3nt: TGTGCCAGTAGTATATCCGGCGTTGAGGAGACCCAGTACTTC

abundance: few
d_gene: .
j_gene: TRBJ2-5
len: 15
v_gene: TRBV10-3
CDR3aa: CAISEGRELRETQYF
CDR3nt: TGTGCCATCAGTGAGGGTCGGGAGTTACGGGAGACCCAGTACTTC

abundance: many
d_gene: .
j_gene: TRBJ2-1
len: 13
v_gene: TRBV20-1
CDR3aa: CSAHPGTYNEQFF
CDR3nt: TGCAGTGCCCACCCGGGGACCTACAATGAGCAGTTCTTC

abundance: many
d_gene: .
j_gene: TRBJ2-3
len: 15
v_gene: TRBV9
CDR3aa: CASSVGTLSTDTQYF
CDR3nt: TGTGCCAGCAGCGTAGGGACACTCAGCACAGATACGCAGTATTTT

abundance: .
d_gene: .
j_gene: TRBJ1-5
len: 13
v_gene: TRBV3-1
CDR3aa: CASSQNPGEPQHF
CDR3nt: TGTGCCAGCAGCCAAAACCCAGGTGAGCCCCAGCATTTT